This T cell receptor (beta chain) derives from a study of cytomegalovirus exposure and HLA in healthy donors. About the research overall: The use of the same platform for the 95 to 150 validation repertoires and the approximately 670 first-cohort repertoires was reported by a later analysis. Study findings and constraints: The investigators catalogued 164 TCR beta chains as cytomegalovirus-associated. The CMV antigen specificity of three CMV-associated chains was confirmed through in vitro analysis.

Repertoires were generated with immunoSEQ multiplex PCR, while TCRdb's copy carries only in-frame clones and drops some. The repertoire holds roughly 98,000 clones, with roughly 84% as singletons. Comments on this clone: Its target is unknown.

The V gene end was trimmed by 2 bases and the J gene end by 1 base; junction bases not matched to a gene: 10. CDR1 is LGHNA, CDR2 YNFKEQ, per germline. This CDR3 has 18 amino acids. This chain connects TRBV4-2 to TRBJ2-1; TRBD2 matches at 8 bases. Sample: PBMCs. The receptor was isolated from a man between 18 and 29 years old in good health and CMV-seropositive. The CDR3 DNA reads TGTGCCAGCAGCCAACGGGCCGGGGGGGGCGATTCCTACAATGAGCAGTTCTTC. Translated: CASSQRAGGGDSYNEQFF.